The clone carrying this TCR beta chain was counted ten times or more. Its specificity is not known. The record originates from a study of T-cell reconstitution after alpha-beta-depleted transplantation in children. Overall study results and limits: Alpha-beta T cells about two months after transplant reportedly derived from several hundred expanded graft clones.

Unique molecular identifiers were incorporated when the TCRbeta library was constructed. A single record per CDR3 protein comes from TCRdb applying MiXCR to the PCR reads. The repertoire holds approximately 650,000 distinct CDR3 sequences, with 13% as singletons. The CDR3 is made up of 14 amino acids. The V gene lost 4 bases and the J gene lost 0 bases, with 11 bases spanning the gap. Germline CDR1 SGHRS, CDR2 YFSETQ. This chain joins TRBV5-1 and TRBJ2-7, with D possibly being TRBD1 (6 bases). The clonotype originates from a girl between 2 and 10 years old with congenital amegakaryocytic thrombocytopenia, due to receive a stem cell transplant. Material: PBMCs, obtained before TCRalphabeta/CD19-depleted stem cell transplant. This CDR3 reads CASSVQGASYEQYF. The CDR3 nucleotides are TGCGCCAGCAGCGTACAGGGAGCCTCCTACGAGCAGTACTTC.